Here is one TCR beta chain with its context. Its antigen remains unidentified. Libraries were prepared by immunoSEQ multiplex PCR; TCRdb keeps only in-frame clonotypes and omits some of them. The sample consists of around 100,000 clones, 94% of them appearing once. These data come from a study of siplizumab effects on memory and regulatory T cells. Overall study results and limits: It seemed that naive T cells were more diverse than memory cells and were major contributors to the alloresponse. A minor share of alloreactive clones matched unstimulated subsets.

The sample comprised non-Treg CD4+ T cells sorted from blood. The sequence came from a human donor in good health.

The CDR3 DNA reads as TGTGCCAGCAGCTTAGGAATAGGACAGGGGTCAGATAATTCACCCCTCCACTTT. This gives the protein CASSLGIGQGSDNSPLHF. This chain links TRBV5-6 with TRBJ1-6; 9 bases match TRBD1. Germline loops: CDR1 SGHDT, CDR2 YYEEEE. The CDR3 extends over 18 amino acids. V lost 2 bases, J lost 5 bases, and 11 bases stayed unmatched.